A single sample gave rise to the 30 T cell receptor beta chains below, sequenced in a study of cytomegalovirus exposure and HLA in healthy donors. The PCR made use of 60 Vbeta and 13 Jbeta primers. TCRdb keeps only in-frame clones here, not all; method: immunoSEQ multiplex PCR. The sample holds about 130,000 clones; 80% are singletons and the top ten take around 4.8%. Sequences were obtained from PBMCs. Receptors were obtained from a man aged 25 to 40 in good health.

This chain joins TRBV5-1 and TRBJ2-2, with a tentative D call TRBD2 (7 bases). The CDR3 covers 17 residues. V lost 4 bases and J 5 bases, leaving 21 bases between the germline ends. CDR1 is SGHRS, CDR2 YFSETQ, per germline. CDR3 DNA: TGCGCCAGCAGCCCCGAGGGGGGGATTGCTCGTACCGGGGAGCTGTTTTTT. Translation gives CASSPEGGIARTGELFF.

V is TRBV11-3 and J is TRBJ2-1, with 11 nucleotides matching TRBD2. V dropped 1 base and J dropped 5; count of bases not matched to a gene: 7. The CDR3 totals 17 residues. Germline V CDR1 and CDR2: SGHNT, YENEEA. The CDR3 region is CASSLGDIAGGDNEQFF. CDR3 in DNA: TGTGCCAGCAGCTTAGGCGACATAGCGGGAGGGGACAATGAGCAGTTCTTC.

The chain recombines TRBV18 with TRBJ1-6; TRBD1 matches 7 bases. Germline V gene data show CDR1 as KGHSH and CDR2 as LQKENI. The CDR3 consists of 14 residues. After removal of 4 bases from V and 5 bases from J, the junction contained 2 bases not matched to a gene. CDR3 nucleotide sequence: TGTGCCAGCTCACGCGACAGGGATAATTCACCCCTCCACTTT. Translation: CASSRDRDNSPLHF.

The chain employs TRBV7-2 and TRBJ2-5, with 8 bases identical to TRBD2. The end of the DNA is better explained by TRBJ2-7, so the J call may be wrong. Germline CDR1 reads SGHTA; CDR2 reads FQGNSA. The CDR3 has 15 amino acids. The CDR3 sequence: CASSLSSGPLYEQYF. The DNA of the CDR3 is TGTGCCAGCAGCTTGTCTAGCGGGCCGTTATACGAGCAGTACTTC.

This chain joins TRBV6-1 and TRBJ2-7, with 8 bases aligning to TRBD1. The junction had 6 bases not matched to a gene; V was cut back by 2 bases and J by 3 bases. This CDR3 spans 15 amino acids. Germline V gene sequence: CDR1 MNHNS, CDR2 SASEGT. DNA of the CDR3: TGTGCCAGCAGTGAACGGGGACAGGTCCTCTACGAGCAGTACTTC. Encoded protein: CASSERGQVLYEQYF.

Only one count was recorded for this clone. CDR3 protein: CASSRRQDTDTQYF. The CDR3 coding sequence is TGTGCCAGTAGTCGCCGTCAGGACACAGATACGCAGTATTTT. The rearrangement uses TRBV19 and TRBJ2-3, with D hard to call. This CDR3 is 14 amino acids long. V lost 5 bases and J 2 bases, leaving 11 bases between the germline ends. The germline CDR1 and CDR2 sequences are LNHDA and SQIVND (reference sequence).

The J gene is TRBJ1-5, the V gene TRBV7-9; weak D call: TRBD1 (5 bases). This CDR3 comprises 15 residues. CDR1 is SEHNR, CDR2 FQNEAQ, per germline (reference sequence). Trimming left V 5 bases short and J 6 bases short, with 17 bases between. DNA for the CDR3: TGTGCCAGCAGCGTAACCGGGGGGGAGGCTCAGCCCCAGCATTTT. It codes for CASSVTGGEAQPQHF.

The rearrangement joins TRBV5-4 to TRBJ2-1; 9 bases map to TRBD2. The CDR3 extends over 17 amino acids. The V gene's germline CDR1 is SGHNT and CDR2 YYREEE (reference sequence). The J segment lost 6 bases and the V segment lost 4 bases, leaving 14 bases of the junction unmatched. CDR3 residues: CASSPPWAGGPINEQFF. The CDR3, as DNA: TGTGCCAGCAGCCCACCCTGGGCGGGAGGGCCCATCAATGAGCAGTTCTTC.

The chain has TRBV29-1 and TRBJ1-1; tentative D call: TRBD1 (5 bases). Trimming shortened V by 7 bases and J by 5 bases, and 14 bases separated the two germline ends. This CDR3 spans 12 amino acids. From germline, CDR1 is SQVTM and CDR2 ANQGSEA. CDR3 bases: TGCAGCGCTCCGACAGCGGGGACTGAAGCTTTCTTT. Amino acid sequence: CSAPTAGTEAFF. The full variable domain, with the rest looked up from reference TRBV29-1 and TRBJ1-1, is SAVISQKPSRDICQRGTSLTIQCQVDSQVTMMFWYRQQPGQSLTLIATANQGSEATYESGFVIDKFPISRPNLTFSTLTVSNMSPEDSSIYLCSAPTAGTEAFFGQGTRLTVV.

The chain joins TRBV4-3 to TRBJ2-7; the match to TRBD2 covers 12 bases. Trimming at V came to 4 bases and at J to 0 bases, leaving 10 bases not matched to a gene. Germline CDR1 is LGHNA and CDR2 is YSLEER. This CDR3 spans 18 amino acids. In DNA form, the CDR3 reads TGCGCCAGCAGCCTAGGACTAGCGGGGCCCTCAAGCTCCTACGAGCAGTACTTC. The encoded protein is CASSLGLAGPSSSYEQYF.

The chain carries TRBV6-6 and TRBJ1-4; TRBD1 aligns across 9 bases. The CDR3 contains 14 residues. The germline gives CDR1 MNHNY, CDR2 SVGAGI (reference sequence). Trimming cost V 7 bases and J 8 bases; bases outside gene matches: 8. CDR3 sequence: CASMRQGVKEKLFF. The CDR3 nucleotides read TGTGCCAGCATGAGACAGGGGGTGAAAGAAAAACTGTTTTTT.

The CDR3 coding sequence is TGTGCCACAACTAGCGGGAGGGACACCTACGAGCAGTACTTC. Its protein is CATTSGRDTYEQYF. The V and J genes are TRBV10-3 and TRBJ2-7; 13 bases line up with TRBD2. V gave up 10 bases and J gave up 2 bases; unmatched junction bases: 5. CDR1 and CDR2 from the germline V gene are ENHRY and SYGVKD. The CDR3 contains 14 residues.

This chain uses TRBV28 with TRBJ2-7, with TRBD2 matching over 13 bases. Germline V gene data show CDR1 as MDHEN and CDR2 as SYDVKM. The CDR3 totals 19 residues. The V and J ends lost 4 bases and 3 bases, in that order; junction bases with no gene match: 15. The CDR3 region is CASSSSPGTSGTHVYEQYF. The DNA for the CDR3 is TGTGCCAGCAGTTCCTCCCCCGGGACTAGCGGGACCCACGTCTACGAGCAGTACTTC.

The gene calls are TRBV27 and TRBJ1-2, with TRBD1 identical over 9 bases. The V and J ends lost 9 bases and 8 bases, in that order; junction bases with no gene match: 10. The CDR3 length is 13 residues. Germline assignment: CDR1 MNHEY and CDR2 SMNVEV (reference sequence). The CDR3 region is CASHPDRGGGYTF. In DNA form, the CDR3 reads TGTGCCAGTCACCCGGACAGGGGAGGAGGCTACACCTTC.

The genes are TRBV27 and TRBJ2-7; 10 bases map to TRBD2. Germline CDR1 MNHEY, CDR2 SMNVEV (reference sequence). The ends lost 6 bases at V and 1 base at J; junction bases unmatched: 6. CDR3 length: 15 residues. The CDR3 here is CASRLAGGLSYEQYF. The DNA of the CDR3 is TGTGCCAGCAGGTTAGCGGGAGGCCTATCCTACGAGCAGTACTTC.

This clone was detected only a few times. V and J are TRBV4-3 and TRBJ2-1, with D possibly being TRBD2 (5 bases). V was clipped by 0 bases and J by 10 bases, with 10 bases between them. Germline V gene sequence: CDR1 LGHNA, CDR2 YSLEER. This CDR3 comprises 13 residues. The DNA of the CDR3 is TGCGCCAGCAGCCAAGAGGGATGGGAGGAGCAGTTCTTC. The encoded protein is CASSQEGWEEQFF.

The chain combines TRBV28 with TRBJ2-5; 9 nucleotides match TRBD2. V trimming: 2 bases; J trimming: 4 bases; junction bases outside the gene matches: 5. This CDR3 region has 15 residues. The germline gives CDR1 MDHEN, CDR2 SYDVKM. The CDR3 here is CASSLVSGSAETQYF. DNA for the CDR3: TGTGCCAGCAGTTTAGTTAGCGGGAGTGCAGAGACCCAGTACTTC.

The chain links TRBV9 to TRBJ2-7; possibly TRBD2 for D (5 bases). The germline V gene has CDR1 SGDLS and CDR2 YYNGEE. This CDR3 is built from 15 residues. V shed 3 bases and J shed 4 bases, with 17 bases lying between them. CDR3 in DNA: TGTGCCAGCAGCGCAGGAGTTGAGAGGAGGTACGAGCAGTACTTC. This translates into CASSAGVERRYEQYF.

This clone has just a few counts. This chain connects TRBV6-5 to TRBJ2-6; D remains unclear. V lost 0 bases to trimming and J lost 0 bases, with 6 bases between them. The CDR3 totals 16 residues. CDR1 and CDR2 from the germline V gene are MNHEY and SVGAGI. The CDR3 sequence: CASSYSAASGANVLTF. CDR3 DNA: TGTGCCAGCAGTTACTCTGCGGCCTCTGGGGCCAACGTCCTGACTTTC.

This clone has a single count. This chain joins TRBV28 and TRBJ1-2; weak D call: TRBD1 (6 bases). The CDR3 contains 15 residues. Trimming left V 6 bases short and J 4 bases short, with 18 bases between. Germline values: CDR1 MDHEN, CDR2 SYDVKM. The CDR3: CASRREGGSAYGYTF. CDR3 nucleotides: TGTGCCAGCAGACGAGAAGGGGGTTCCGCCTATGGCTACACCTTC.

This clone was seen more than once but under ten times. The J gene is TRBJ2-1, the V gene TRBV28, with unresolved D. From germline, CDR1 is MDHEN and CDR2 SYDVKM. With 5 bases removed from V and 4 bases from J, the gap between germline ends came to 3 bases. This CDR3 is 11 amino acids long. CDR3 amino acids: CASSPYNEQFF. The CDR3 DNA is TGTGCCAGCAGTCCGTACAATGAGCAGTTCTTC.

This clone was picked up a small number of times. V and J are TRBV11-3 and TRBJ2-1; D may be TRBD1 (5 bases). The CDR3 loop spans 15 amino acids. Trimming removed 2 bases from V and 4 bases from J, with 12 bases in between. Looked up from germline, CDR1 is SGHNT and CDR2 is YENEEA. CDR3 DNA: TGTGCCAGCAGCTTATCCGAAGGGGCTTACAATGAGCAGTTCTTC. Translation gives CASSLSEGAYNEQFF.

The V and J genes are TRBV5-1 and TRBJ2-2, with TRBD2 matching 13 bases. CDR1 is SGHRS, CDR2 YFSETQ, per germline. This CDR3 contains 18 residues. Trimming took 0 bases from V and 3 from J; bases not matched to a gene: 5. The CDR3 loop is CASSLGLAGGKDTGELFF. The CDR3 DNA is TGCGCCAGCAGCTTGGGACTAGCGGGAGGAAAGGACACCGGGGAGCTGTTTTTT. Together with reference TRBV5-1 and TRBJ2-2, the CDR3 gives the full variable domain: KAGVTQTPRYLIKTRGQQVTLSCSPISGHRSVSWYQQTPGQGLQFLFEYFSETQRNKGNFPGRFSGRQFSNSRSEMNVSTLELGDSALYLCASSLGLAGGKDTGELFFGEGSRLTVL.

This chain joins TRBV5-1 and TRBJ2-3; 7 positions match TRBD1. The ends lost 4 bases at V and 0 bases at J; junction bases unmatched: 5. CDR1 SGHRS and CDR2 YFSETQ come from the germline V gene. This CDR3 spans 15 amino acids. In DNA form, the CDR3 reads TGCGCCAGCAGCCACCGGACAGGTAGCACAGATACGCAGTATTTT. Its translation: CASSHRTGSTDTQYF.

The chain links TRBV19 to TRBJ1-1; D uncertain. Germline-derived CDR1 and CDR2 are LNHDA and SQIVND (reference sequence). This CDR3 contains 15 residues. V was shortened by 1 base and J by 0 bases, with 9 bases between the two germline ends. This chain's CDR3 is CASSIGGSMNTEAFF. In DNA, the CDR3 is TGTGCCAGTAGTATAGGTGGCAGTATGAACACTGAAGCTTTCTTT.

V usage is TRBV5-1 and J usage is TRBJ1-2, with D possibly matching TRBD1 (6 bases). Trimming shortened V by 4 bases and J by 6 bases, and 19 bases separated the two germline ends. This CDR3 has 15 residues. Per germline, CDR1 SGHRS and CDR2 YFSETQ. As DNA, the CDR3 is TGCGCCAGCAGCGCCGGGACAACGGAAGGGCATGGCTACACCTTC. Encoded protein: CASSAGTTEGHGYTF.

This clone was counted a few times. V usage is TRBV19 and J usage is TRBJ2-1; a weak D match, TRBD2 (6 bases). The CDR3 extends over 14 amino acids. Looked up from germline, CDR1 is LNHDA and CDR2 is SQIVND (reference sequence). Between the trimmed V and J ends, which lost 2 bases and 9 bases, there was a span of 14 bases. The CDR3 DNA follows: TGTGCCAGTAGTATAAGCGGGCTAGATGGTGAGCAGTTCTTC. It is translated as CASSISGLDGEQFF. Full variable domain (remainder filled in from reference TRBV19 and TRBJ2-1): DGGITQSPKYLFRKEGQNVTLSCEQNLNHDAMYWYRQDPGQGLRLIYYSQIVNDFQKGDIAEGYSVSREKKESFPLTVTSAQKNPTAFYLCASSISGLDGEQFFGPGTRLTVL.

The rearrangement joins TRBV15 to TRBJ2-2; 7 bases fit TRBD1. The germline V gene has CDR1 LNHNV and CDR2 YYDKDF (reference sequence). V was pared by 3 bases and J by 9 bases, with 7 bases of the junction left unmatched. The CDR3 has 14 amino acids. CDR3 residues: CATSRTGLTRELFF. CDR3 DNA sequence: TGTGCCACCAGCAGGACAGGGTTGACCCGGGAGCTGTTTTTT.

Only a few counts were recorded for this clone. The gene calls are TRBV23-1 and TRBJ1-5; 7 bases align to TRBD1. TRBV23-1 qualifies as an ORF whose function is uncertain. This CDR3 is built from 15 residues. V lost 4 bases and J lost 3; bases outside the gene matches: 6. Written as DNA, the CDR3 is TGCGCCAGCAGTCGGCGGAGGGGGCACAATCAGCCCCAGCATTTT. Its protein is CASSRRRGHNQPQHF.

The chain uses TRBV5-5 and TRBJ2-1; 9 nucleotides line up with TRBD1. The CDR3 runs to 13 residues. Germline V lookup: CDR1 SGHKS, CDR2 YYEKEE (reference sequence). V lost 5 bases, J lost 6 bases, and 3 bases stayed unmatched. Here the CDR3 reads CASRPGQGNEQFF. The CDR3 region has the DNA TGTGCCAGCAGACCGGGACAGGGCAATGAGCAGTTCTTC. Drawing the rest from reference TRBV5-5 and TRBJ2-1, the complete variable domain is DAGVTQSPTHLIKTRGQQVTLRCSPISGHKSVSWYQQVLGQGPQFIFQYYEKEERGRGNFPDRFSARQFPNYSSELNVNALLLGDSALYLCASRPGQGNEQFFGPGTRLTVL.